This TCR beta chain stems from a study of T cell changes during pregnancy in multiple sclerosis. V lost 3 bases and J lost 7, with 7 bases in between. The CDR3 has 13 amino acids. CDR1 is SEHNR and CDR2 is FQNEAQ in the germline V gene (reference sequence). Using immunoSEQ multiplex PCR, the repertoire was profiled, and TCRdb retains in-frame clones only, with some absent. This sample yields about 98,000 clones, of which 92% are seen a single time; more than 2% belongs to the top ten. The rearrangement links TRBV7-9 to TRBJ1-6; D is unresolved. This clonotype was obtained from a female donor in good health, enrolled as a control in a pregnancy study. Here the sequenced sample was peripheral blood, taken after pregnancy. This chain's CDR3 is CASSFKENSPLHF. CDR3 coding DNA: TGTGCCAGCAGCTTCAAGGAGAATTCACCCCTCCACTTT.